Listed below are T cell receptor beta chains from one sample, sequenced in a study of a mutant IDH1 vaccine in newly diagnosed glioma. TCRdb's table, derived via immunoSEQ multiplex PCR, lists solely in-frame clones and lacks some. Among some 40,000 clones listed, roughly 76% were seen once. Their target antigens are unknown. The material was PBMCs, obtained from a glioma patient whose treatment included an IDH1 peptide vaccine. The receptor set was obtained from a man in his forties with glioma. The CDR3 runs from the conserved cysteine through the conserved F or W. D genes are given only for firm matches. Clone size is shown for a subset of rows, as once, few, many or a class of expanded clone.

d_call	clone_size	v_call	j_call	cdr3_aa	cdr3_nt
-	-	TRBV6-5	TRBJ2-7	CASSSLPFNAYEQYF	TGTGCCAGCAGTTCCCTGCCGTTCAACGCCTACGAGCAGTACTTC
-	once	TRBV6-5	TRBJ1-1	CASSYSGRNTEAFF	TGTGCCAGCAGTTACTCGGGCAGGAACACTGAAGCTTTCTTT
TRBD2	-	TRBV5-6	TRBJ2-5	CASSLPSGGQETQYF	TGTGCCAGCAGCTTACCTAGCGGGGGCCAAGAGACCCAGTACTTC
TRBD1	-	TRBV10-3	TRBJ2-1	CAITPGQGWNEQFF	TGTGCCATCACCCCGGGACAGGGGTGGAATGAGCAGTTCTTC
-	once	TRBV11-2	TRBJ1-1	CASSLSRNTEAFF	TGTGCCAGCAGCTTATCGCGGAACACTGAAGCTTTCTTT
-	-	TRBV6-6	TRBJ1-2	CASSYSGLRGHYGYTF	TGTGCCAGCAGTTACTCCGGACTCAGGGGACACTATGGCTACACCTTC
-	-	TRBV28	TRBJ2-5	CASSLLRGGETQYF	TGTGCCAGCAGTTTATTGAGGGGGGGGGAGACCCAGTACTTC
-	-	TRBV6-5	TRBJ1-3	CASTSGGPGNTIYF	TGTGCCAGCACCTCCGGGGGCCCTGGAAACACCATATATTTT
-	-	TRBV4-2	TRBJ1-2	CASSQDLPTGLIYGYTF	TGTGCCAGCAGCCAAGATCTTCCGACAGGCCTGATCTATGGCTACACCTTC
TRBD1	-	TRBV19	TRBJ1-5	CASSIAPGQTFNQPQHF	TGTGCCAGTAGTATAGCCCCGGGACAGACCTTTAATCAGCCCCAGCATTTT
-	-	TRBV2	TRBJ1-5	CASSETGQANQPQHF	TGTGCCAGCAGTGAAACCGGCCAGGCCAATCAGCCCCAGCATTTT
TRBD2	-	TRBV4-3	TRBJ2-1	CASSQDPGGSYNEQFF	TGCGCCAGCAGCCAAGACCCCGGGGGGTCCTACAATGAGCAGTTCTTC
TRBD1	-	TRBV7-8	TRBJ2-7	CASSLTQGASRTYEQYF	TGTGCCAGCAGCTTAACACAGGGGGCGTCCCGGACCTACGAGCAGTACTTC
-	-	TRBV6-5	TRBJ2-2	CASSYLEPNTGELFF	TGTGCCAGCAGTTACCTTGAGCCGAACACCGGGGAGCTGTTTTTT
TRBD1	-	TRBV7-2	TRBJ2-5	CASSLNRGFGETQYF	TGTGCCAGCAGCTTAAACAGGGGATTTGGAGAGACCCAGTACTTC
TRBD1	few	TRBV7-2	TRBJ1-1	CASSGDRGEAFF	TGTGCCAGCAGCGGCGACAGGGGTGAAGCTTTCTTT
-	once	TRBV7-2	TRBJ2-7	CASSLEWMSSYEQYF	TGTGCCAGCAGCTTAGAGTGGATGAGCTCCTACGAGCAGTACTTC
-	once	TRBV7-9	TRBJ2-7	CASSSPRQVGYEQYF	TGTGCCAGCAGCTCCCCGAGACAGGTGGGCTACGAGCAGTACTTC
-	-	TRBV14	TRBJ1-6	CASSSGLQPLHF	TGTGCCAGCAGCTCCGGACTCCAACCCCTCCACTTT
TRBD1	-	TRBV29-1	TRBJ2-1	CSVENTKDRNYNEQFF	TGCAGCGTCGAAAATACTAAGGACAGGAACTACAATGAGCAGTTCTTC
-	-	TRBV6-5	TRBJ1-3	CASTYQFGNTIYF	TGTGCCAGCACCTATCAATTTGGAAACACCATATATTTT
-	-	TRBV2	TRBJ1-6	CASSHGRQGNSPLHF	TGTGCCAGCAGTCATGGGCGGCAGGGGAATTCACCCCTCCACTTT
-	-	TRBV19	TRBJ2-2	CASNEDPGNANTGELFF	TGTGCCAGTAACGAGGACCCAGGAAACGCGAACACCGGGGAGCTGTTTTTT
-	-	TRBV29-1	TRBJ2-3	CSVEWGGALDTQYF	TGCAGCGTTGAGTGGGGGGGCGCTTTGGATACGCAGTATTTT
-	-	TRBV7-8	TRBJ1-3	CASSYRSVSGNTIYF	TGTGCCAGCAGCTACAGGAGTGTCTCTGGAAACACCATATATTTT
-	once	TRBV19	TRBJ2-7	CASSIPGQLEQYF	TGTGCCAGTAGTATACCCGGACAGCTCGAGCAGTACTTC
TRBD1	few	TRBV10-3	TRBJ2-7	CAIRDPTGGFYEQYF	TGTGCCATCAGGGACCCGACAGGGGGGTTCTACGAGCAGTACTTC
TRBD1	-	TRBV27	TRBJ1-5	CASSYGPGTGLGQPQHF	TGTGCCAGCAGCTACGGTCCCGGGACAGGGTTAGGCCAGCCCCAGCATTTT
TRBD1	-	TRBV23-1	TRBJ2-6	CASSQKGAATHSGANVLTF	TGCGCCAGCAGTCAAAAGGGGGCGGCCACCCACTCTGGGGCCAACGTCCTGACTTTC
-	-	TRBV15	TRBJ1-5	CATSRHPNQPQHF	TGTGCCACCAGCAGGCACCCGAATCAGCCCCAGCATTTT
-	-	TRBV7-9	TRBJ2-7	CASSLVGGQGKKQYF	TGTGCCAGCAGCTTAGTAGGAGGGCAGGGTAAAAAGCAGTACTTC
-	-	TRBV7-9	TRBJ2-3	CASSVSGDTQYF	TGTGCCAGCAGCGTAAGTGGAGATACGCAGTATTTT
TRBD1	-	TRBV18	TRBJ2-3	CASLKGAGTDTQYF	TGTGCCAGCCTAAAGGGGGCTGGGACAGATACGCAGTATTTT
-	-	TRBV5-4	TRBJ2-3	CASSPSWDLTSTDTQYF	TGTGCCAGCAGCCCATCCTGGGACTTGACTAGCACAGATACGCAGTATTTT
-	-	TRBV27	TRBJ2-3	CASTQRGSSDTQYF	TGTGCCAGCACCCAACGGGGTTCCAGTGATACGCAGTATTTT
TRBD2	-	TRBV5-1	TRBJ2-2	CASSFSPPGLTTGELFF	TGCGCCAGCAGCTTTTCCCCCCCGGGACTAACCACCGGGGAGCTGTTTTTT
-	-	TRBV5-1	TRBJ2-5	CASSRALDTPGETQYF	TGCGCCAGCAGCCGGGCGCTAGACACGCCAGGGGAGACCCAGTACTTC
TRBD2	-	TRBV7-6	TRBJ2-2	CASKPGGANTGELFF	TGTGCCAGCAAACCCGGGGGGGCAAACACCGGGGAGCTGTTTTTT
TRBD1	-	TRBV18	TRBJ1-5	CASSPVTGGFSSNQPQHF	TGTGCCAGCTCACCGGTGACAGGGGGCTTCTCATCCAATCAGCCCCAGCATTTT
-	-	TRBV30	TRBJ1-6	CAWTNSYNSPLHF	TGTGCCTGGACGAACTCCTATAATTCACCCCTCCACTTT
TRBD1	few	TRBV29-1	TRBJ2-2	CSVVQGAAGELFF	TGCAGCGTTGTACAGGGGGCGGCCGGGGAGCTGTTTTTT
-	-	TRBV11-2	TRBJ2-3	CASSLEWGTDTQYF	TGTGCCAGCAGCTTAGAGTGGGGCACAGATACGCAGTATTTT
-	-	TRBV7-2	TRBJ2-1	CASSLDPYNEQFF	TGTGCCAGCAGCTTGGACCCATACAATGAGCAGTTCTTC
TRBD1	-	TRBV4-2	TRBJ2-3	CASSLTGVVTDTQYF	TGTGCCAGCAGCCTGACAGGGGTTGTGACAGATACGCAGTATTTT
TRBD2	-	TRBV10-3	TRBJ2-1	CAISDWEKSGRATGNEQFF	TGTGCCATCAGTGATTGGGAGAAGAGCGGGAGGGCAACCGGCAATGAGCAGTTCTTC
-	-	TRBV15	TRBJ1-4	CATSRGGGTNEKLFF	TGTGCCACCAGCAGGGGGGGAGGCACTAATGAAAAACTGTTTTTT
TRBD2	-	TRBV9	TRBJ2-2	CASSHPGGGRTGELFF	TGTGCCAGCAGCCACCCGGGAGGAGGGCGCACCGGGGAGCTGTTTTTT
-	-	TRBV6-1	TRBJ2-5	CASSDWRWQETQYF	TGTGCCAGCAGTGATTGGCGTTGGCAAGAGACCCAGTACTTC